This T cell receptor beta chain is from a study of blood T cell repertoires in COVID-19. Study-wide context: Researchers got acute and convalescent COVID-19 samples from the United States, Italy and Spain. In each case, the material was cDNA or gDNA derived from T cells, B-cell-depleted T cells, or PBMCs.

V dropped 4 bases and J dropped 4; count of bases not matched to a gene: 7. The germline V gene encodes CDR1 LGHNA and CDR2 YNFKEQ. CDR3 length: 16 amino acids. In the authors' methods: How many nucleated cells were present was estimated from reference gene primer amplification. Libraries were prepared by immunoSEQ multiplex PCR; TCRdb keeps only in-frame clonotypes and omits some of them. The V and J calls and clone size were taken over from that table, and D and trimming were inferred from the DNA. This table holds 150,000 to 200,000 clones, roughly 87% found once. Sample: peripheral blood. The sequence was collected from a man aged 18 to 30 who had recovered from COVID-19. The chain combines TRBV4-2 with TRBJ2-5; 12 positions agree with TRBD2. CDR3 bases: TGTGCCAGCAGCCGAGACCAGACTAGCGGGGGAGAGACCCAGTACTTC. Its protein is CASSRDQTSGGETQYF.